Sequencing of this TCR beta chain was carried out in a study of PD-1 blockade in classical Hodgkin lymphoma. On the study more broadly: Patients received nivolumab 3 mg/kg intravenously every 2 weeks.

The V gene's germline CDR1 is LGHNA and CDR2 YNFKEQ. V gave up 3 bases and J gave up 3 bases; unmatched junction bases: 7. This CDR3 is built from 16 residues. After autologous stem cell transplantation all patients relapsed, and prior brentuximab vedotin exposure differed between cohorts. TCRdb's copy holds only in-frame clones and misses some; the assay was immunoSEQ multiplex PCR. Of some 41,000 clones in the sample, about 86% were seen once. The specimen was peripheral blood mononuclear cells (PBMCs), collected before the second cycle of nivolumab. The sequence was collected from a human donor with classical Hodgkin lymphoma. The V call is TRBV4-2, the J call TRBJ2-2; 7 bases map to TRBD2. As DNA, the CDR3 is TGTGCCAGCAGCCAGGGATATGGGAGGGACACCGGGGAGCTGTTTTTT. This translates into CASSQGYGRDTGELFF.